This T cell receptor (beta chain) is drawn from a study of siplizumab effects on memory and regulatory T cells. Assay: immunoSEQ multiplex PCR; the TCRdb copy retains only in-frame clones and omits some. This sample has tens of thousands of clones, with about 92% found just once. Regarding this clone: Antigen unknown.

The CDR3 contains 13 residues. In germline, CDR1 is GTSNPN, CDR2 SVGIG (reference sequence). V shed 1 base and J shed 8 bases, with 11 bases lying between them. Study observations and caveats: Roughly 80-97% of proliferating CD4+ or CD8+ clones lacked an assignable naive or memory phenotype.

The sample was CD8+ T cells sorted from blood. The chain is built from TRBV30 and TRBJ1-4, with D uncertain. The sequence came from a human donor in good health. The chain's CDR3 is CAWSGMDREKLFF. CDR3 coding DNA: TGTGCCTGGAGTGGGATGGACCGGGAAAAACTGTTTTTT. The full variable domain, its missing parts supplied by reference TRBV30 and TRBJ1-4, is SQTIHQWPATLVQPVGSPLSLECTVEGTSNPNLYWYRQAAGRGLQLLFYSVGIGQISSEVPQNLSASRPQDRQFILSSKKLLLSDSGFYLCAWSGMDREKLFFGSGTQLSVL.